This TCR beta chain was captured in a study of breast tumors, draining lymph nodes, adjacent tissues. The lymph nodes were axillary draining lymph nodes from breast cancer patients. TCRdb ran MiXCR on the multiplex PCR reads and lists one entry per CDR3 protein. The repertoire holds about 230,000 distinct CDR3 sequences, with about a third as singletons. Study conclusions and caveats: Data only fit, rather than demonstrated, lymph node origin of most tumor T cells. Tumors had less TCR diversity than lymph nodes, more than nontumor tissue. The data were judged consistent with most tumor T cells coming from lymph node and expanding in tumor.

As for this clonotype: The antigen is not known. The conserved phenylalanine or tryptophan normally closing the CDR3 is absent here, so this likely arose from a read error.

Trimming left V 4 bases short and J 6 bases short, with 4 bases between. CDR3 length: 10 residues. Germline CDR1 is DFQATT and CDR2 is SNEGSKA (reference sequence). The source of this sequence is a female donor with breast cancer. Some clones in this sample may be carry-over from other donors' samples. This chain joins TRBV20-1 and TRBJ2-1, with D uncertain. Material for sequencing was axillary lymph node tissue. CDR3 protein: CSAKSNEQFS. The CDR3 nucleotides read TGCAGTGCTAAAAGCAATGAGCAGTTCTCC.